Presented here are 8 T cell receptor beta chains from one specimen sequenced in a study of CD8+CD57+ T cells in acquired aplastic anemia (dated by TCRdb to between 2017 and 2018). The sample was run on an Illumina HiSeq 2000. TCR beta VDJ combination and CDR3 sequence profiling used genomic DNA as the template. TCRdb handled the public reads itself, with Q25 trimming in fastp and clone calling in MiXCR, and kept productive beta chains. Rows are unified per CDR3 protein, each entry keeping the most common DNA and genes. The sample records 150,000 or so distinct CDR3 sequences, about 64% of which are singletons. Together, the top ten hold 45% to 50% of the sample. The sequenced material came from sorted CD4+, CD8+, or CD8+CD57+ T cells (not recorded which) from PBMCs. All receptors derive from a human donor in good health.

The chain recombines TRBV7-2 with TRBJ1-1; unclear D gene. The V end lost 1 base, the J end lost 5 bases, and 14 bases lay between the germline ends. Germline-derived CDR1 and CDR2 are SGHTA and FQGNSA. The CDR3 consists of 15 residues. The CDR3 DNA reads as TGTGCCAGCAGCTTAGAAATTGGATCGGGTACTGAAGCTTTCTTT. This translates into CASSLEIGSGTEAFF.

The rearrangement uses TRBV2 and TRBJ1-5, with D maybe TRBD1 (5 bases). The CDR3 consists of 13 residues. The germline V and J ends were trimmed by 4 bases and 6 bases, with 10 bases remaining between them. Germline loops: CDR1 SNHLY, CDR2 FYNNEI. CDR3 in amino acids: CASSGGIGQPQHF. CDR3 DNA: TGTGCCAGCAGTGGGGGGATCGGTCAGCCCCAGCATTTT.

Turning to this clonotype: This sequence may be a read error, since a much larger clone differs from it by one base. The chain joins TRBV6-1 to TRBJ2-7; TRBD2 matches at 11 bases. The CDR3 is 13 amino acids. Germline V gene sequence: CDR1 MNHNS, CDR2 SASEGT. This CDR3 reads CASGLAGWYGQYF. Here the CDR3 DNA reads TGTGCCAGCGGACTAGCGGGTTGGTACGGGCAGTACTTC.

This clonotype turned up a few times. The junction does not match germline at one end; this may be a read error. The chain is built from TRBV24-1 and TRBJ2-1; TRBD2 agrees at 14 bases. The germline gives CDR1 KGHDR, CDR2 SFDVKD. The CDR3 extends over 16 amino acids. The CDR3 reads CATSDRGLAGGNEQFF. CDR3 DNA sequence: TGTGCCACCAGTGATCGCGGACTAGCGGGGGGCAATGAGCAATTCTTC.

The rearrangement links TRBV5-6 to TRBJ2-2, with 7 positions matching TRBD1. V shed 0 bases and J 3 bases; nucleotides not matched to a gene: 14. CDR3 length: 19 amino acids. Per the germline V gene, CDR1 is SGHDT and CDR2 is YYEEEE. The CDR3 DNA sequence: TGTGCCAGCAGCTTGGACCCCGCGTCGTCAACAGGGGACACCGGGGAGCTGTTTTTT. Its translation: CASSLDPASSTGDTGELFF. The whole variable domain, filled in from reference TRBV5-6 and TRBJ2-2, reads DAGVTQSPTHLIKTRGQQVTLRCSPKSGHDTVSWYQQALGQGPQFIFQYYEEEERQRGNFPDRFSGHQFPNYSSELNVNALLLGDSALYLCASSLDPASSTGDTGELFFGEGSRLTVL.

There are many counts of this clonotype. The chain links TRBV5-8 to TRBJ1-1; D call uncertain. Per the germline V gene, CDR1 is SGHTS and CDR2 is YDEGEE. The CDR3 length is 13 residues. Trimming stripped 5 bases from V and 1 base from J, with 9 bases between. The CDR3 DNA is TGTGCCAGCAGGAGGGAAAGGAACACTGAAGCTTTCTTT. As protein: CASRRERNTEAFF.

The chain recombines TRBV29-1 with TRBJ1-3; no definite D call. V was pared by 7 bases and J by 4 bases, with 11 bases between. The CDR3 has 12 amino acids. Looked up from germline, CDR1 is SQVTM and CDR2 is ANQGSEA. CDR3: CSAGFFGNTIYF. CDR3 in DNA: TGCAGCGCGGGCTTTTTCGGAAACACCATATATTTT.

This clonotype was observed at least ten times. The chain carries TRBV20-1 and TRBJ1-1; the match to TRBD1 covers 7 bases. The length of the CDR3 is 16 residues. Germline CDR1 DFQATT, CDR2 SNEGSKA (reference sequence). V trimming: 5 bases; J trimming: 2 bases; junction bases outside the gene matches: 14. CDR3 sequence reads: CSAAPLGQALNTEAFF. As DNA, the CDR3 is TGCAGTGCTGCCCCGCTAGGACAGGCCTTAAACACTGAAGCTTTCTTT.